This T cell receptor beta chain came from a study of PD-L1 blockade in urothelial cancer. Across the study: Patients began atezolizumab, 1,200 mg intravenously every 3 weeks, in about 2014. Prior exposure to chemotherapy in patients amounted to 0 to 3 regimens received. The median T cell count in blood samples was 141,255.

Locally advanced or metastatic urothelial carcinoma was diagnosed in the patients. Repertoires were generated with immunoSEQ multiplex PCR, while TCRdb's copy carries only in-frame clones and drops some. The data contain roughly 25,000 clones, 84% of them singletons. The TCR originated in a man aged 65 to 79 with urothelial cancer. The input for sequencing was PBMCs, taken around atezolizumab (anti-PD-L1) treatment.

CDR3 bases: TGCGCCAGCAGCCAAGCTGGACGGACTAGCGGGAGGAGGACAGATACGCAGTATTTT. This sequence encodes CASSQAGRTSGRRTDTQYF. The V and J genes are TRBV4-1 and TRBJ2-3; 14 bases line up with TRBD2. The V gene end was trimmed by 1 base and the J gene end by 3 bases; junction bases not matched to a gene: 9. Looked up from germline, CDR1 is MGHRA and CDR2 is YSYEKL. CDR3 length: 19 amino acids.